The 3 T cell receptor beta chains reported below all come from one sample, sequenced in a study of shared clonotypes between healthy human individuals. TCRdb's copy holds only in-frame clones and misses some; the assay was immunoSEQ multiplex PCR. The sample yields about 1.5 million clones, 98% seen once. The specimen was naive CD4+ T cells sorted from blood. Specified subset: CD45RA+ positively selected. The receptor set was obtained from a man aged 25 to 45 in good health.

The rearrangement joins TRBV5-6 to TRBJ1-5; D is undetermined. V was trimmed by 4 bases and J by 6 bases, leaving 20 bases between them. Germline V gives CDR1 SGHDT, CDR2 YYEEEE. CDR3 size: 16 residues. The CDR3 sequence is CASSSGLTAGGQPQHF. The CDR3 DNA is TGTGCCAGCAGCAGCGGTTTAACAGCCGGTGGTCAGCCCCAGCATTTT.

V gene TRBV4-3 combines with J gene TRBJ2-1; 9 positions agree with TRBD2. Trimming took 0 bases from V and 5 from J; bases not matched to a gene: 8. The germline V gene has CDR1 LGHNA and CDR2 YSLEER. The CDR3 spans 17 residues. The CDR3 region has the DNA TGCGCCAGCAGCCAAGATCAGGCGGGAGGGCCCCACAATGAGCAGTTCTTC. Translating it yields CASSQDQAGGPHNEQFF.

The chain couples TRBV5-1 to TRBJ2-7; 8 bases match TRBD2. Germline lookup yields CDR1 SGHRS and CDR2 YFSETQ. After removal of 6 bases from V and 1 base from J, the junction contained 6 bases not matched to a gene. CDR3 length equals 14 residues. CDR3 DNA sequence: TGCGCCAGCAACCCGGGACTAGGGTCCTACGAGCAGTACTTC. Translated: CASNPGLGSYEQYF.